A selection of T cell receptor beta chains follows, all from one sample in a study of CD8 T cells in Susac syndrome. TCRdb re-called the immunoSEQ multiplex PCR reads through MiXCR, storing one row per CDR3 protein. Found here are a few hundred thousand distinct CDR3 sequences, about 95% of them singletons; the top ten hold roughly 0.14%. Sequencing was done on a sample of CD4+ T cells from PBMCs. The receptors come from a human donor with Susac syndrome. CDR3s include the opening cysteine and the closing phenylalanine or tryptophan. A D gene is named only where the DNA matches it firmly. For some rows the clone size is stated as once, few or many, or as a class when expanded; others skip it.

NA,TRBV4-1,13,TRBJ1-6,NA,CASSQGTSSPLHF,TGCGCCAGCAGCCAAGGGACGAGTTCACCCCTCCACTTT
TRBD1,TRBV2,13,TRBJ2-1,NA,CASSEDRADEQFF,TGTGCCAGCAGTGAGGACAGGGCGGATGAGCAGTTCTTC
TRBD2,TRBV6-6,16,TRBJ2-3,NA,CASSPPTSGNTDTQYF,TGTGCCAGCAGTCCGCCGACTAGCGGTAACACAGATACGCAGTATTTT
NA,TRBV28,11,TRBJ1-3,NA,CASSSHNTIYF,TGTGCCAGCAGCTCCCACAACACCATATATTTT
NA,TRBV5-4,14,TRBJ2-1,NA,CASSPSGTSNEQFF,TGTGCCAGCAGCCCTTCCGGGACATCGAATGAGCAGTTCTTC
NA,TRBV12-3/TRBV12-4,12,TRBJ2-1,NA,CASSGVPNEQFF,TGTGCCAGCTCAGGGGTCCCCAATGAGCAGTTCTTC
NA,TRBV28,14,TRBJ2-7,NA,CATDSPGISYEQYF,TGTGCCACCGACTCCCCAGGGATTAGTTACGAGCAGTACTTC
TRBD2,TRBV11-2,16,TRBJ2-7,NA,CASSPFIAGGSYEQYF,TGTGCCAGCAGCCCCTTTATAGCGGGGGGCTCCTACGAGCAGTACTTC
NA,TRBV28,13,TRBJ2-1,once,CASSLTADNEQFF,TGTGCCAGCAGTTTAACAGCGGACAATGAGCAGTTCTTC
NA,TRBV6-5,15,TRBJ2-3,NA,CASSRDFQFTDTQYF,TGTGCCAGCAGTAGGGACTTCCAATTCACAGATACGCAGTATTTT
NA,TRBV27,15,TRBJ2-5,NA,CASASWKTDEETQYF,TGTGCCAGCGCCTCTTGGAAGACGGACGAAGAGACCCAGTACTTC
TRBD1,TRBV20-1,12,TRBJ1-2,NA,CSGTDRTYGYTF,TGCAGTGGAACGGACAGGACATATGGCTACACCTTC
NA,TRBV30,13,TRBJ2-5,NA,CAWSALGEETQYF,TGTGCCTGGAGTGCCCTCGGGGAGGAGACCCAGTACTTC
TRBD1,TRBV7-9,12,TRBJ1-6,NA,CASGAGGSPLHF,TGTGCCAGCGGGGCAGGGGGGTCACCCCTCCACTTT
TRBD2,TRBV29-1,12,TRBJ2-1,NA,CSVASGGARQFF,TGCAGCGTTGCTAGCGGGGGGGCGCGGCAGTTCTTC
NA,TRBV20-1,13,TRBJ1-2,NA,CSALLPANYGYTF,TGCAGTGCTCTTCTCCCAGCAAACTATGGCTACACCTTC
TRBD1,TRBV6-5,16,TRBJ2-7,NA,CASRYSRDSPLEEQYF,TGTGCCAGCAGGTACTCCCGGGACAGTCCTTTGGAGGAGCAGTACTTC
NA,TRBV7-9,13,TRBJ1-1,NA,CASSFRGGTEAFF,TGTGCCAGCAGCTTCAGGGGTGGGACTGAAGCTTTCTTT
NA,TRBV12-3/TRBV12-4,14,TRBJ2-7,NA,CASRKNRALYEQYF,TGTGCCAGCAGAAAGAACAGGGCCCTGTACGAGCAGTACTTC
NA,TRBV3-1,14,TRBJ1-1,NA,CASSLFQGNTEAFF,TGTGCCAGCAGCCTCTTCCAGGGGAACACTGAAGCTTTCTTT
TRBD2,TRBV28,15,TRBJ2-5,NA,CASITGGAGEETQYF,TGTGCCAGCATCACCGGAGGGGCGGGGGAAGAGACCCAGTACTTC
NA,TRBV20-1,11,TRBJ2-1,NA,CSARTYNEQFF,TGCAGTGCTAGAACGTACAATGAGCAGTTCTTC
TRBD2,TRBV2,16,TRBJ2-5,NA,CASSPGTSGRQETQYF,TGTGCCAGCAGTCCCGGGACTAGCGGACGGCAAGAGACCCAGTACTTC
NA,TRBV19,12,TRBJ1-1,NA,CASSMGGVEAFF,TGTGCCAGTAGTATGGGGGGGGTTGAAGCTTTCTTT
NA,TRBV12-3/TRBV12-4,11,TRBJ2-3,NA,CASSIVDTQYF,TGTGCCAGCAGTATTGTAGATACGCAGTATTTT
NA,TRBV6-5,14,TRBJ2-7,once,CASSYSRRTYEQYF,TGTGCCAGCAGTTACTCGAGGCGGACCTACGAGCAGTACTTC
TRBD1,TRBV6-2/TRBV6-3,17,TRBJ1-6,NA,CASSYSAGGVSNSPLHF,TGTGCCAGCAGTTACTCCGCAGGGGGCGTTTCTAATTCACCCCTCCACTTT
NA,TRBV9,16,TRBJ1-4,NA,CASSVSREATNEKLFF,TGTGCCAGCAGCGTAAGCAGGGAAGCAACTAATGAAAAACTGTTTTTT
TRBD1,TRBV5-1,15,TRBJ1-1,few,CASSLATGVDTEAFF,TGCGCCAGCAGCTTGGCTACAGGGGTGGACACTGAAGCTTTCTTT
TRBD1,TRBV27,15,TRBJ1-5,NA,CASSKGTGGLQPQHF,TGTGCCAGCAGTAAGGGGACAGGGGGCCTTCAGCCCCAGCATTTT
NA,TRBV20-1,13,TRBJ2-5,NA,CSARWGAEETQYF,TGCAGTGCTAGGTGGGGGGCGGAAGAGACCCAGTACTTC
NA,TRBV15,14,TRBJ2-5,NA,CATSREQGQETQYF,TGTGCCACCAGCAGAGAACAGGGCCAAGAGACCCAGTACTTC
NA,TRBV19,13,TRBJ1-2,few,CASSTGTSYGYTF,TGTGCCAGTAGTACCGGGACATCCTATGGCTACACCTTC
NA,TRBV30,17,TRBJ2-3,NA,CAWRTKGRLGGRGTQYF,TGTGCCTGGAGGACCAAGGGGAGATTAGGGGGGCGAGGTACGCAGTATTTT
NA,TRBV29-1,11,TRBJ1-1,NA,CSGDGRTEAFF,TGCAGCGGGGACGGAAGGACTGAAGCTTTCTTT
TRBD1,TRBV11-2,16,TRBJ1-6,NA,CASSFAGGVINSPLHF,TGTGCCAGCAGCTTTGCAGGGGGAGTTATTAATTCACCCCTCCACTTT
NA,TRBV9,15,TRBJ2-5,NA,CASSVDPGHQETQYF,TGTGCCAGCAGCGTAGACCCGGGGCACCAAGAGACCCAGTACTTC
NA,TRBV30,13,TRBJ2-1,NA,CAWTSSSYNEQFF,TGTGCCTGGACCTCGAGCTCCTACAATGAGCAGTTCTTC
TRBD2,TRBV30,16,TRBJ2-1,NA,CAWSRWELAGVGEQFF,TGTGCCTGGAGCCGGTGGGAGCTAGCGGGGGTGGGTGAGCAGTTCTTC
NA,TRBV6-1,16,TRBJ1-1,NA,CASSELTFGETPEAFF,TGTGCCAGCAGTGAACTAACCTTCGGGGAGACCCCTGAAGCTTTCTTT
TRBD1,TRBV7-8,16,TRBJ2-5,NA,CASSLAHRGLGETQYF,TGTGCCAGCAGCTTAGCCCACAGGGGGCTTGGGGAGACCCAGTACTTC
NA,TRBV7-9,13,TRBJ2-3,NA,CASSLGLTDTQYF,TGTGCCAGCAGCTTGGGACTCACAGATACGCAGTATTTT
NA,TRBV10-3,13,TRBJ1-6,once,CAISGKGDSPLHF,TGTGCCATCAGTGGTAAGGGGGATTCACCCCTCCACTTT
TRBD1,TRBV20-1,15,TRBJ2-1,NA,CSARATGSSYNEQFF,TGCAGTGCTAGAGCGACAGGGAGCTCCTACAATGAGCAGTTCTTC
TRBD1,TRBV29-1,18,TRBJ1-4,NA,CSVPLPDRGQRALEKLFF,TGCAGCGTTCCACTACCGGACAGGGGGCAAAGGGCTCTTGAAAAACTGTTTTTT
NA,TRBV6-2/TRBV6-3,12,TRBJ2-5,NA,CASSGTQETQYF,TGTGCCAGCAGTGGGACCCAAGAGACCCAGTACTTC
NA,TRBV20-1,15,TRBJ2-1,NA,CSASAAGHSANEQFF,TGCAGTGCTAGCGCAGCGGGACACTCTGCCAATGAGCAGTTCTTC